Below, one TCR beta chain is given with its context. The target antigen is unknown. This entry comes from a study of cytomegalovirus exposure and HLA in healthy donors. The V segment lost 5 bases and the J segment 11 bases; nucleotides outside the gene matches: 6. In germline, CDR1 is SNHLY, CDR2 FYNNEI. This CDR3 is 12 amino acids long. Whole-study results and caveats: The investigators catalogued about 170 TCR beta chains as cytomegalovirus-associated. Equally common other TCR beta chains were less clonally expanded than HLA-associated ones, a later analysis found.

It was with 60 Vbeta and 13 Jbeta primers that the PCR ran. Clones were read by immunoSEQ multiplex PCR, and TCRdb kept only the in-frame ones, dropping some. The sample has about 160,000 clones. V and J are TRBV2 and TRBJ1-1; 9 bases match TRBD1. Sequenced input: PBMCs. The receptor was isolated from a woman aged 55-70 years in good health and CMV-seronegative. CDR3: CASSRDREDAFF. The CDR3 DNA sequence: TGTGCCAGCAGTCGGGACAGGGAGGATGCTTTCTTT.